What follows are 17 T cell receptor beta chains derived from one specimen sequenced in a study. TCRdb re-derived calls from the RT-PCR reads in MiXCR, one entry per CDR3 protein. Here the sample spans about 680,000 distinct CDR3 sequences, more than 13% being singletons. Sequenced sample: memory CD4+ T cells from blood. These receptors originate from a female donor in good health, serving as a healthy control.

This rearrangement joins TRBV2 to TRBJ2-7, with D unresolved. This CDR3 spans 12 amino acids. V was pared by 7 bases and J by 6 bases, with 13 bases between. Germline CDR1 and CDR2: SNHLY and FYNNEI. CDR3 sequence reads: CASTLTEAEQYF. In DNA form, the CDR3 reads TGTGCCAGCACCCTGACCGAGGCCGAGCAGTACTTC.

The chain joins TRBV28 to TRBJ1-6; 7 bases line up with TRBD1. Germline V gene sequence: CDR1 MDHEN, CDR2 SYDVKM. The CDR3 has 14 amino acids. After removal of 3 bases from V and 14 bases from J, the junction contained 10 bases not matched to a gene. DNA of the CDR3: TGTGCCAGCAGTTTCGGGACAGTGTTAACTTCCCTCCACTTT. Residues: CASSFGTVLTSLHF.

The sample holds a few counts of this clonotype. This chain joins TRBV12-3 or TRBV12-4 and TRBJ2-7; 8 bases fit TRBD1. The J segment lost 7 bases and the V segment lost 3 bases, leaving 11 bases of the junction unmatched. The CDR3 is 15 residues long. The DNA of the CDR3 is TGTGCCAGCAGTTTTGGCAGGGGGCTTGACGGGGAGCAGTACTTC. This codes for CASSFGRGLDGEQYF.

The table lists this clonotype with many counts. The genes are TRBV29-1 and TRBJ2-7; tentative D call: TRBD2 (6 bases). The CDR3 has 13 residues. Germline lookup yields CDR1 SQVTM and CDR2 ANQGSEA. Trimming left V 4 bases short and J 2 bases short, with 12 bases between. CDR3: CSVVPGGPYEQYF. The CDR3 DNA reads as TGCAGCGTTGTTCCCGGGGGTCCCTACGAGCAGTACTTC.

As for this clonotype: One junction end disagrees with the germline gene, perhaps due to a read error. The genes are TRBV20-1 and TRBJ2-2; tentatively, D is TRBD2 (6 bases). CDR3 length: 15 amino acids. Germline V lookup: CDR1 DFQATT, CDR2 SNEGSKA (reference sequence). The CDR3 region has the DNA TGCAGTGCTAGAGTTAGCCTAGCGAACGCCGGGGAGCTGTTTTTT. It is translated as CSARVSLANAGELFF.

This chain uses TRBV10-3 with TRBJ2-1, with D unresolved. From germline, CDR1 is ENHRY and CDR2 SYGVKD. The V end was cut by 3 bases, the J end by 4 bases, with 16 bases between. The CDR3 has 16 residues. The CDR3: CAISELNGLLYNEQFF. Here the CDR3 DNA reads TGTGCCATCAGTGAATTAAATGGTCTACTTTACAATGAGCAGTTCTTC.

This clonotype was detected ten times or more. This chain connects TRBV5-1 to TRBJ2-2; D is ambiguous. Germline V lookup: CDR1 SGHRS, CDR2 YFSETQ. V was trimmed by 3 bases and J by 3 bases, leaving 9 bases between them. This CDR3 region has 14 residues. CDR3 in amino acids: CASSSLLDTGELFF. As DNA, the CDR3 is TGCGCCAGCAGCTCACTACTGGACACCGGGGAGCTGTTTTTT.

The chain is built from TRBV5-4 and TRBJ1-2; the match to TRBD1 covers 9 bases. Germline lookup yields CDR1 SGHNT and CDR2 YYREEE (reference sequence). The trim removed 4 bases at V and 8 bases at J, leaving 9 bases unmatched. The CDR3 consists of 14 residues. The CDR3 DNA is TGTGCCAGCAGCCAACCACAGGGGGCATGGGGCTACACCTTC. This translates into CASSQPQGAWGYTF.

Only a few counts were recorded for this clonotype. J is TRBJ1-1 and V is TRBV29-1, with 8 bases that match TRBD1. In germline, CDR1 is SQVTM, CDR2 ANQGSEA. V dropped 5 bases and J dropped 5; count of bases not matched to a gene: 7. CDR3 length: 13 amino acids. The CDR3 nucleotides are TGCAGCGTTTCACAGGGGGATCGGACTGAAGCTTTCTTT. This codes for CSVSQGDRTEAFF.

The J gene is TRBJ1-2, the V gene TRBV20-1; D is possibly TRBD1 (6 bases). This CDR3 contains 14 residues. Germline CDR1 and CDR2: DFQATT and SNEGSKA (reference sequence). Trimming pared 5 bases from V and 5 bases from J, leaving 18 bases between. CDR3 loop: CSAHSSTGTYGYTF. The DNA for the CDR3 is TGCAGTGCTCACAGCTCGACAGGAACTTATGGCTACACCTTC.

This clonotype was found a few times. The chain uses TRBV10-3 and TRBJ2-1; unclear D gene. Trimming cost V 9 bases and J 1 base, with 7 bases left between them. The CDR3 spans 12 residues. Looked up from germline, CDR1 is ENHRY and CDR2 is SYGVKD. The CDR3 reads CAIGKSYNEQFF. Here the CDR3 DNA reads TGTGCCATAGGGAAGTCCTACAATGAGCAGTTCTTC.

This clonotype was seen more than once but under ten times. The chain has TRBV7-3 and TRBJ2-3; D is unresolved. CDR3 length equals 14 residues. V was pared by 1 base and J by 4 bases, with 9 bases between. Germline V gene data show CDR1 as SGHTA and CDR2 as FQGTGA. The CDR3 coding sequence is TGTGCCAGCAGCTTAAGTGGTTTGGCAGATACGCAGTATTTT. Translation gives CASSLSGLADTQYF.

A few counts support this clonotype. CDR3 sequence (DNA): TGTGCCAGCAGCCCAGGGTGGAGCCAAAATTCACCCCTCCACTTT. It yields the protein CASSPGWSQNSPLHF. This chain joins TRBV11-3 and TRBJ1-6; possibly TRBD1 for D (5 bases). CDR1 SGHNT and CDR2 YENEEA come from the germline V gene. The CDR3 is 15 amino acids. V was pared by 5 bases and J by 7 bases, with 15 bases between.

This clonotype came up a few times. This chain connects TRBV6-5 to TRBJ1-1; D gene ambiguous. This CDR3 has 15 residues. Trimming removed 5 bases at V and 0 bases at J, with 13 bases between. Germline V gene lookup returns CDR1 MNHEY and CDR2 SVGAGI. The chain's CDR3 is CASSLTLGLNTEAFF. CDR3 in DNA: TGTGCCAGCAGTCTTACCCTCGGACTGAACACTGAAGCTTTCTTT.

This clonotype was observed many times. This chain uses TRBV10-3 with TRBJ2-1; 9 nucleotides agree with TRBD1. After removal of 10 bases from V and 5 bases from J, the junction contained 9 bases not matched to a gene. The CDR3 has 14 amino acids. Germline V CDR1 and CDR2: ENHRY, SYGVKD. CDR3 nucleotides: TGTGCCACCTCCGGGACAGGGAACAACAATGAGCAGTTCTTC. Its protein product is CATSGTGNNNEQFF.

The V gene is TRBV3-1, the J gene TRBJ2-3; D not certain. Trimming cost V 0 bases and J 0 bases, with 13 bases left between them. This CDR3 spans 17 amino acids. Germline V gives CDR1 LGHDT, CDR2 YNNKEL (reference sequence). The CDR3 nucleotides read TGTGCCAGCAGCCAAGAGAACGGGCGGCCCAGCACAGATACGCAGTATTTT. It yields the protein CASSQENGRPSTDTQYF.

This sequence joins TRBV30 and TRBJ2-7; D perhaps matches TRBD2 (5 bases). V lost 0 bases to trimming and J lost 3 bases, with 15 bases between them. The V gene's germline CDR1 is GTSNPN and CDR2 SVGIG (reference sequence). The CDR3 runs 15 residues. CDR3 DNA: TGTGCCTGGAGTGTACCGGGCGGGTCTCTCTACGAGCAGTACTTC. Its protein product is CAWSVPGGSLYEQYF.